The clone carrying this TCR beta chain came up a few times. Its target is not known. This specimen belongs to a study of human T cells and chemical hapten exposure. Overall study context: TCR yields differed between samples (mainly from small differences in pooled library volume).

Findings of the study overall: TCRs whose frequency exceeded 1 in 1000 remained the same following DPC sensitization.

Original handling: TCRs per sample had a median of approximately 88,000 and ranged from 23,224 to 690,600. TCRdb redid the calling of the RACE reads with MiXCR, one entry per CDR3 protein. Clone size and V and J calls follow TCRdb, not the original study. The data hold 130,000 or so distinct CDR3 sequences, with approximately 9.5% observed a single time. Time point of the sample: healthy volunteer bleed at 2 weeks. It was unfractionated whole blood from which total RNA was extracted. The V segment lost 4 bases and the J segment 5 bases; nucleotides outside the gene matches: 5. The CDR3 length is 15 residues. Germline assignment: CDR1 SGHDT and CDR2 YYEEEE.

The sequenced sample consisted of whole blood. The TCR originated in a male donor in good health. Some clones in this sample may be carry-over from other donors' samples. This sequence joins TRBV5-6 and TRBJ2-1; 11 bases are shared with TRBD1. The CDR3 protein is CASSQPGQGDNEQFF. The CDR3 region has the DNA TGTGCCAGCAGCCAACCGGGACAGGGGGACAATGAGCAGTTCTTC.